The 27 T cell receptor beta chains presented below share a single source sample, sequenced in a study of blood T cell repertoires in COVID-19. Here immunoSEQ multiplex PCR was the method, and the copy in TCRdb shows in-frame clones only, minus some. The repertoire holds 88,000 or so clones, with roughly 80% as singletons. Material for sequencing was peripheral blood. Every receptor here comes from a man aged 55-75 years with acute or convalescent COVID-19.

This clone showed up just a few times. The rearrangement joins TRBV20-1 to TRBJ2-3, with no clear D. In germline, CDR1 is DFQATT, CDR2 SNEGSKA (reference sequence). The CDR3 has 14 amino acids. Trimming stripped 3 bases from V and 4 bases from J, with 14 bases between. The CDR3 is CSASSGSLADTQYF. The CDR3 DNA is TGCAGTGCTAGTTCCGGGTCACTGGCAGATACGCAGTATTTT.

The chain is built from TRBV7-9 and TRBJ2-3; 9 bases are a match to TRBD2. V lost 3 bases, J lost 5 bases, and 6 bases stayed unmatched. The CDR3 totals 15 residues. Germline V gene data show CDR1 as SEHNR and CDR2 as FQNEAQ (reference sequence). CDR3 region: CASSLGTSQRDTQYF. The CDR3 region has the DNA TGTGCCAGCAGCTTGGGGACTAGCCAAAGAGATACGCAGTATTTT.

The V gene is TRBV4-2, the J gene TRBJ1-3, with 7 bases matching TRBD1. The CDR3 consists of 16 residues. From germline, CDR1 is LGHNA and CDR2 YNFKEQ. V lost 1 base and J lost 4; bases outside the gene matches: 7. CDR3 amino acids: CASSQARQGEGNTIYF. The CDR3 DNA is TGTGCCAGCAGCCAAGCCCGTCAGGGGGAAGGAAACACCATATATTTT.

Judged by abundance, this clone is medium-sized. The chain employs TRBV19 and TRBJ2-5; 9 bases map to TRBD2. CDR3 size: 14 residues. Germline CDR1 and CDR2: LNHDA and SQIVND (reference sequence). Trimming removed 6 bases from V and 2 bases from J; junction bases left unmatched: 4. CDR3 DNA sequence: TGTGCCAGTAGGGGAGCGGGGGGACAAGAGACCCAGTACTTC. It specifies CASRGAGGQETQYF.

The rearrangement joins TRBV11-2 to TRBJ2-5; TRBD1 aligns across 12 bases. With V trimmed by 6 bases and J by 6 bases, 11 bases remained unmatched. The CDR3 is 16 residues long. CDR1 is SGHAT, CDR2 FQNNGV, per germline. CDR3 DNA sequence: TGTGCCAGCAGGCCAGACGGGACAGGGGGCTTGAAGACCCAGTACTTC. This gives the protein CASRPDGTGGLKTQYF.

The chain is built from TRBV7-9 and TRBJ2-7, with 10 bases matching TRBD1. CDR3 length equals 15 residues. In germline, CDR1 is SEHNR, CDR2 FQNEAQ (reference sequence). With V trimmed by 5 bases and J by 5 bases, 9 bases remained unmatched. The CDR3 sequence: CASSDPGQGLDEQYF. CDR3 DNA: TGTGCCAGCAGCGACCCGGGACAGGGGCTAGACGAGCAGTACTTC.

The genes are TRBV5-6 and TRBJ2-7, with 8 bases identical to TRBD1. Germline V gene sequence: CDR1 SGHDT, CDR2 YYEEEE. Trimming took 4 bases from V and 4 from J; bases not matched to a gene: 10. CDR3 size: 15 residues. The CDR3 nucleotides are TGTGCCAGCAGCCTTATCGGGACAGGTGAATACGAGCAGTACTTC. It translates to CASSLIGTGEYEQYF. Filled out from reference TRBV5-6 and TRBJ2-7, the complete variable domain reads DAGVTQSPTHLIKTRGQQVTLRCSPKSGHDTVSWYQQALGQGPQFIFQYYEEEERQRGNFPDRFSGHQFPNYSSELNVNALLLGDSALYLCASSLIGTGEYEQYFGPGTRLTVT.

The chain's CDR3 is CASIPGGNTEAFF. The DNA for the CDR3 is TGTGCCAGCATCCCCGGCGGGAACACTGAAGCTTTCTTT. The genes are TRBV28 and TRBJ1-1; D remains ambiguous. The CDR3 contains 13 residues. Germline-derived CDR1 and CDR2 are MDHEN and SYDVKM. Trimming cost V 7 bases and J 1 base, with 10 bases left between them.

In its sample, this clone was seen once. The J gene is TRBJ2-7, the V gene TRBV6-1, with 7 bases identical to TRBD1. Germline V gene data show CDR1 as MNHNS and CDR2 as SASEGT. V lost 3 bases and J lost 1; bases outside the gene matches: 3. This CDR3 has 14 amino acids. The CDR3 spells CASSDSGGSYEQYF. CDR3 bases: TGTGCCAGCAGTGATTCAGGGGGATCCTACGAGCAGTACTTC.

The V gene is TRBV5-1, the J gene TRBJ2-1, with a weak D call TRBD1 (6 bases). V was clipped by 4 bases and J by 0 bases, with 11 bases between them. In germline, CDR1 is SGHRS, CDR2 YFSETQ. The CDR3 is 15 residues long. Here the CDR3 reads CASSPGHLSYNEQFF. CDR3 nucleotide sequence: TGCGCCAGCAGCCCGGGACACCTCTCCTACAATGAGCAGTTCTTC.

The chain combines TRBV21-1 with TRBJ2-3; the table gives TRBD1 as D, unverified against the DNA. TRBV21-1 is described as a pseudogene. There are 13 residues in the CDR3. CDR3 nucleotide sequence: TGTGCCAGCAGCAAGGAGGGACAGAAGGGGGATTATTTT. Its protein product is CASSKEGQKGDYF.

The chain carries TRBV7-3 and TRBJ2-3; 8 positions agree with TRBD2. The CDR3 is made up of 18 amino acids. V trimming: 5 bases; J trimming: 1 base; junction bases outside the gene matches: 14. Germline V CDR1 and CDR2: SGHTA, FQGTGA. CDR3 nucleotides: TGTGCCAGCAGCCTCTCGCTACTAGCGGAGGTCGGCACAGATACGCAGTATTTT. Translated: CASSLSLLAEVGTDTQYF.

Here the CDR3 reads CASSTGGRGANVLTF. The CDR3 coding sequence is TGTGCCAGCAGCACCGGGGGTAGGGGGGCCAACGTCCTGACTTTC. V usage is TRBV7-2 and J usage is TRBJ2-6; D might be TRBD2 (6 bases). V lost 5 bases and J 4 bases, leaving 12 bases between the germline ends. Looked up from germline, CDR1 is SGHTA and CDR2 is FQGNSA. This CDR3 has 15 residues. The full variable domain, in which reference TRBV7-2 and TRBJ2-6 provide the parts outside the CDR3, is GAGVSQSPSNKVTEKGKDVELRCDPISGHTALYWYRQSLGQGLEFLIYFQGNSAPDKSGLPSDRFSAERTGGSVSTLTIQRTQQEDSAVYLCASSTGGRGANVLTFGAGSRLTVL.

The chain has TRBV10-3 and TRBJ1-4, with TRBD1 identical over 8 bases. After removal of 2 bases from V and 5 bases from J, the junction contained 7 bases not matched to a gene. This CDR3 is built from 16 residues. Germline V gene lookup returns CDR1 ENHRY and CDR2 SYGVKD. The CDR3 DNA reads TGTGCCATCAGTGAGGTCGGACAGGGAGGGAATGAAAAACTGTTTTTT. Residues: CAISEVGQGGNEKLFF.

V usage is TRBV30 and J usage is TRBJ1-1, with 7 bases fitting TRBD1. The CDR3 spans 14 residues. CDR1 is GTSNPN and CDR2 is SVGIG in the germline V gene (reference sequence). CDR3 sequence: CAQQQGKGNTEAFF. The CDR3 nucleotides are TGTGCGCAACAACAGGGGAAGGGGAACACTGAAGCTTTCTTT.

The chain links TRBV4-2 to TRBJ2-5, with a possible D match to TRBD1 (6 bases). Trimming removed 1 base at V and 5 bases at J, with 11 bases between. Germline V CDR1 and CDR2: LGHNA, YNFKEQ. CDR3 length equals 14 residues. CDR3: CASSQADRLETQYF. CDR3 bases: TGTGCCAGCAGCCAAGCAGACAGGCTCGAGACCCAGTACTTC.

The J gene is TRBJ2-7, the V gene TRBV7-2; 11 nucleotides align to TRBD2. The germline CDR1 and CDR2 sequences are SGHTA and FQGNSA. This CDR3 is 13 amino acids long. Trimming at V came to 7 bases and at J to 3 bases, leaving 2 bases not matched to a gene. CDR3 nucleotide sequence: TGTGCCAGCAAACTAGCGGGGGTCTACGAGCAGTACTTC. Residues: CASKLAGVYEQYF.

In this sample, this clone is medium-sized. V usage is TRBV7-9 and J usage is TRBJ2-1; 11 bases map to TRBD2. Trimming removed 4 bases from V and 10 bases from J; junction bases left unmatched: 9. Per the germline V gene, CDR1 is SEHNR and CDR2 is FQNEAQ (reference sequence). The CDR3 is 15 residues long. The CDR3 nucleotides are TGTGCCAGCAGCTCACGACTAGCGGGGTCGGGGGAGCAGTTCTTC. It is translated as CASSSRLAGSGEQFF.

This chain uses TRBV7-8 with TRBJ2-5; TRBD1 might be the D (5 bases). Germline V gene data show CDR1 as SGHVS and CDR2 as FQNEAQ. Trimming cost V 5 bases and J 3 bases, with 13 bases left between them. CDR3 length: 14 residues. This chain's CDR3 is CASSPPSREETQYF. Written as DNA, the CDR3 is TGTGCCAGCAGCCCACCCAGCAGGGAAGAGACCCAGTACTTC.

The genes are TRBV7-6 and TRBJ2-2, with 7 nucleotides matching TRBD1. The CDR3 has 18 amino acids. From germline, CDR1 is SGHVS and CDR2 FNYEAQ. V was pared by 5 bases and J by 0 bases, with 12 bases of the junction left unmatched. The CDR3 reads CASSHLGDRSANTGELFF. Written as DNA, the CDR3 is TGTGCCAGCAGCCATCTGGGGGACAGAAGCGCGAACACCGGGGAGCTGTTTTTT. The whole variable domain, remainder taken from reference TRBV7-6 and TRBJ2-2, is GAGVSQSPRYKVTKRGQDVALRCDPISGHVSLYWYRQALGQGPEFLTYFNYEAQQDKSGLPNDRFSAERPEGSISTLTIQRTEQRDSAMYRCASSHLGDRSANTGELFFGEGSRLTVL.

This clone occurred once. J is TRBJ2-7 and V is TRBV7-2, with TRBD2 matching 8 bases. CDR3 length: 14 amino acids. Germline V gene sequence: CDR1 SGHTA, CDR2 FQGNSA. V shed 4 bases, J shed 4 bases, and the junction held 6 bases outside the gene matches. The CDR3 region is CASSYRSGDYEQYF. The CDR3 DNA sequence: TGTGCCAGCAGCTACCGTAGCGGGGATTACGAGCAGTACTTC.

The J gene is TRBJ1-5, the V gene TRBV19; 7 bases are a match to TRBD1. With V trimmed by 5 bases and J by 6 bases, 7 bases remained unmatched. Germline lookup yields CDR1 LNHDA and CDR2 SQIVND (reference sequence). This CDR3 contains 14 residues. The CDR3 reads CASSADRVGQPQHF. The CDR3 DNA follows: TGTGCCAGTAGTGCCGACAGGGTGGGTCAGCCCCAGCATTTT.

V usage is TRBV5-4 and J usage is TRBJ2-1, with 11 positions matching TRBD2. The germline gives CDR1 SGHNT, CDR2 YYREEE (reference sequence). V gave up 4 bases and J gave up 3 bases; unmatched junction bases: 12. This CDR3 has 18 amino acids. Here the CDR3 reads CASSPPPGTSGDYNEQFF. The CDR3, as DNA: TGTGCCAGCAGCCCCCCCCCTGGGACTAGCGGTGACTACAATGAGCAGTTCTTC.

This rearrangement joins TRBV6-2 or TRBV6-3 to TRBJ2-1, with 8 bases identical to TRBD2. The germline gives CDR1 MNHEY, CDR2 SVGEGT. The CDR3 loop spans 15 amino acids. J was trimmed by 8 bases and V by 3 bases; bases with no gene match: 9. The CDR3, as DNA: TGTGCCAGCAGTTATAGCCTAGCGGGCGTCTATGAGCAGTTCTTC. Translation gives CASSYSLAGVYEQFF.

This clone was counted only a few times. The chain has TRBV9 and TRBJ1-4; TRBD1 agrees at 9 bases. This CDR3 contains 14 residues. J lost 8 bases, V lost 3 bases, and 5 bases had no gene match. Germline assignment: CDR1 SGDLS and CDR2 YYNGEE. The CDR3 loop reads CASSAQGAVEKLFF. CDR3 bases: TGTGCCAGCAGCGCACAGGGGGCAGTAGAAAAACTGTTTTTT.

The CDR3 DNA reads as TGCGCCAGCAGCTCGGGACAGGGTTGGACTGAAGCTTTCTTT. Translating gives CASSSGQGWTEAFF. The V gene is TRBV5-1, the J gene TRBJ1-1, with 9 bases matching TRBD1. CDR1 and CDR2 from the germline V gene are SGHRS and YFSETQ. The CDR3 runs to 14 residues. J was trimmed by 5 bases and V by 3 bases; bases with no gene match: 5.

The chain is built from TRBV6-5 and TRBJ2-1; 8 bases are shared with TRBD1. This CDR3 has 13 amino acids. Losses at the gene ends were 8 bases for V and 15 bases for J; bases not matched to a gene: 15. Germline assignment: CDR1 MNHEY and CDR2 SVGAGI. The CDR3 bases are TGTGCCAGCGCGTTGTCAGGGGGCAGGTCGCGGTTCTTC. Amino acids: CASALSGGRSRFF.